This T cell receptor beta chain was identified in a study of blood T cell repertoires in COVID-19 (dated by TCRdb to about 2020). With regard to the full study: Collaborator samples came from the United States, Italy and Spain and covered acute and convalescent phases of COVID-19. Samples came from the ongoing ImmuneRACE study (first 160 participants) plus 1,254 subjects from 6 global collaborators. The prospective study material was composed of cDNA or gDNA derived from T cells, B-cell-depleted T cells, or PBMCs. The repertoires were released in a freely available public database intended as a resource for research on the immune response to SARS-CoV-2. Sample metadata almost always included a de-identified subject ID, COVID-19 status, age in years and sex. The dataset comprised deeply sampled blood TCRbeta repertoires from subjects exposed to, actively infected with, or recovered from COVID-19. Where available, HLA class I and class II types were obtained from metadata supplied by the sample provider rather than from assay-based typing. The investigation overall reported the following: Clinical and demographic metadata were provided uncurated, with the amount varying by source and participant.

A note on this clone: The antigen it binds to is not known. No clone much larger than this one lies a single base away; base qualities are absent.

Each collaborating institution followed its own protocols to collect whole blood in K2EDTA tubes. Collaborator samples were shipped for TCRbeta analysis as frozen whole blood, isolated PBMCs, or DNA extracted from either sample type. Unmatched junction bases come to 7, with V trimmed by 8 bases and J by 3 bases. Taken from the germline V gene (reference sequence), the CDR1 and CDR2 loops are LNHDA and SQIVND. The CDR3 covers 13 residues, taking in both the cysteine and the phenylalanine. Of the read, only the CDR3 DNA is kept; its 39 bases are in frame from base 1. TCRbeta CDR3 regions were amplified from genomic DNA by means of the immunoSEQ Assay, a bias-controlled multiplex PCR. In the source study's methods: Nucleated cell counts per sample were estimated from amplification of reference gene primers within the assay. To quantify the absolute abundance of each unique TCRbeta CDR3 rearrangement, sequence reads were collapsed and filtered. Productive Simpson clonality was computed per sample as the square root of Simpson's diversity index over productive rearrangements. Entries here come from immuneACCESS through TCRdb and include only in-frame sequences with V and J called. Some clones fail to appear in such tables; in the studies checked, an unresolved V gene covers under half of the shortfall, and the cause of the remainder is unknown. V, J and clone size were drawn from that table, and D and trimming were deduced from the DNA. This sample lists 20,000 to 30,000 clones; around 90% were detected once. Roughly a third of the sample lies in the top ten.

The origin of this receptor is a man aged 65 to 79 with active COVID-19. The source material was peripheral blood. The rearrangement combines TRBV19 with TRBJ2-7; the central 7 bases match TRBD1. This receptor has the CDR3 CASADRDHYEQYF. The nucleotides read TGTGCCAGTGCCGACAGGGATCACTACGAGCAGTACTTC.